This T cell receptor (beta chain) is from a study of T cells in localized non-small cell lung cancer (dated by TCRdb to 2020 to 2022). Looking at the study overall: The study analyzed T cell repertoires of approximately 240 early-stage NSCLC patients, comparing tumors and uninvolved tumor-adjacent lungs. NSCLC patients had a mean age of around 66 years, and 129 were male and more than 90 female. The cohort was made up of approximately 250 treatment-naive NSCLC patients whose localized lung tumors had been resected.

As regards this clone: What this receptor recognizes is not known. The sample holds no much larger clone one base away, and base qualities are not on file.

The immunoSEQ Assay was used to sequence TCR beta CDR3 regions from DNA. Processing in the source paper ran as follows. T cell density was computed as TCR beta template counts normalized to usable DNA estimated by amplifying housekeeping genes. The preseqR package was used to estimate richness by extrapolating to 400,000 templates for PBMC samples and to 120,000 templates for tissue samples. Clonality was defined as one minus Pielou's evenness. To identify tissue-enriched TCRs, differential abundance testing was run on productive amino-acid clonotypes with a minimum total count of 5 and an alpha of 0.1. Repertoire overlap between compartments was quantified with the Jaccard Index and Morisita Overlap Index. GLIPH clustered TCR beta CDR3s with public tetramer-defined viral CDR3s; viral motifs required at least three viral sequences plus V-gene enrichment. The clones in this table, taken by TCRdb from immuneACCESS, are in-frame only. Not every clone is retained; where verified, under half of the shortfall comes from an unresolved V gene, and the cause of the rest is unknown. For V, J and clone size, that table is used; D and trimming come from the DNA. The sample table lists tens of thousands of clones, approximately 88% of them with a count of one. The leading ten clones occupy 9.4% of the sample.

What the research found in general, with its limitations: The highest T cell clonality was observed in uninvolved tumor-adjacent lung, where clonality exceeded that of tumor, suggesting that antigenic responses were more focused in uninvolved tumor-adjacent lung. Because multi-region sequencing of the tumors was not done, intratumor heterogeneity could not be ruled out. A median of 57 of the top 100 tumor clones were detected in paired uninvolved adjacent lung, and 25 to 35 of these tumor clones were also found among the top 100 clones of the paired uninvolved adjacent lung. Because of the exploratory design, TCR variables were selected using unadjusted p-values without false-discovery rate correction. Longer overall survival was associated with higher T cell density in blood, whereas shorter survival was associated with higher clonality in adjacent lung.

Via the germline V gene, CDR1 is SGDLS and CDR2 YYNGEE. The CDR3 goes from the cysteine to the phenylalanine over 14 residues. Solely the CDR3 DNA is kept, with 42 bases framed from the first base. Trimming costs V 4 bases and J 5 bases, and their ends lie 13 bases apart. At diagnosis, peripheral blood, uninvolved tumor-adjacent lung and tumor were collected and were preserved as a mix of fresh-frozen and FFPE material. For TCR repertoire profiling, blood samples were analyzed in the form of peripheral blood mononuclear cells. The V and J genes are TRBV9 and TRBJ2-1, with no D gene named confidently. The material was peripheral blood mononuclear cells, obtained before any cancer treatment. The source is a woman between 35 and 75 years old with stage III lung adenocarcinoma. The nucleotides are TGTGCCAGCAGCCCCCACGGGTCTGACAATGAGCAGTTCTTC. Translated, it reads CASSPHGSDNEQFF.